This TCR beta chain came from a study of OX40 agonist ivuxolimab in advanced cancers. Across the study: The study treated patients with ivuxolimab, an agonistic anti-OX40 (CD134) antibody. Eligibility rules accepted prior anti-PD-1, anti-PD-L1 or anti-CTLA-4 therapy, and 30% to 40% had some.

The CDR3 runs 17 residues. Germline values: CDR1 SEHNR, CDR2 FQNEAQ (reference sequence). Unmatched junction bases numbered 8, after V lost 5 bases and J lost 0 bases. In the case of this clone: Its antigen is as yet unknown.

Study-wide results and caveats: Partial responders treated at 0.1-3.0 mg/kg exhibited clonal expansion among the lowest measured. Average numbers of expanded clones were greater in CD8+ T cells than in CD4+.

The table came from immunoSEQ multiplex PCR; TCRdb's copy has only in-frame clones and leaves some out. The table has fewer than 20,000 clones, approximately 83% seen once. The starting material was CD4+ or CD8+ T cells sorted from blood, obtained in a trial of the OX40 agonist ivuxolimab. J is TRBJ2-3 and V is TRBV7-9; 10 bases agree with TRBD2. The sequence was collected from an adult with an advanced solid tumor such as melanoma, head and neck, liver or kidney cancer. The CDR3: CASSKNPAGGSTDTQYF. DNA for the CDR3: TGTGCCAGCAGCAAAAACCCAGCGGGGGGGAGCACAGATACGCAGTATTTT.